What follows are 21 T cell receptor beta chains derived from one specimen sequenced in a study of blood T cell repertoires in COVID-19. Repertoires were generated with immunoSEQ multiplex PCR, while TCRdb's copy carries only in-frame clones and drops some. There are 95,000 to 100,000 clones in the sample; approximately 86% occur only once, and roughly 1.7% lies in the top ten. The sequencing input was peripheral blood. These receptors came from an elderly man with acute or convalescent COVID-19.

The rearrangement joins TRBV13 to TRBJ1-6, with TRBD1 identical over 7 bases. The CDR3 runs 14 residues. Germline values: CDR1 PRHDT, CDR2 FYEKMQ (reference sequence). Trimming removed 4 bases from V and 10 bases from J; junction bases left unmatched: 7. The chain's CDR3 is CASSSDRADSPLHF. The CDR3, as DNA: TGTGCCAGCAGCTCCGACAGGGCCGACTCACCCCTCCACTTT.

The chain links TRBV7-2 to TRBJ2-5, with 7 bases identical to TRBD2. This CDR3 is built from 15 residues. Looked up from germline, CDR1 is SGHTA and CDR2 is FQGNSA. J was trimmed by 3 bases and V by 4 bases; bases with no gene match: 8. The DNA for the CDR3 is TGTGCCAGCAGCTCGACTTTAGGGAGGGAAGAGACCCAGTACTTC. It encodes CASSSTLGREETQYF.

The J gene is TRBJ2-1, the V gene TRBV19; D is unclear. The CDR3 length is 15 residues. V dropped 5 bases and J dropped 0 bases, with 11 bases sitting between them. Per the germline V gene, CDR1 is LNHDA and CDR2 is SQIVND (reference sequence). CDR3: CASSPFHGSYNEQFF. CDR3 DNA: TGTGCCAGTAGTCCTTTCCACGGCTCCTACAATGAGCAGTTCTTC.

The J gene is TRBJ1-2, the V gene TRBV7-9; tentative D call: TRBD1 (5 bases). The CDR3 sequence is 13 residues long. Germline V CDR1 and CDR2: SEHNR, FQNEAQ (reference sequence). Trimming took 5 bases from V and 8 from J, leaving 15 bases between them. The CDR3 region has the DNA TGTGCCAGCAGCGCCCCGGGGGGTCGGGGCTACACCTTC. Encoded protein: CASSAPGGRGYTF.

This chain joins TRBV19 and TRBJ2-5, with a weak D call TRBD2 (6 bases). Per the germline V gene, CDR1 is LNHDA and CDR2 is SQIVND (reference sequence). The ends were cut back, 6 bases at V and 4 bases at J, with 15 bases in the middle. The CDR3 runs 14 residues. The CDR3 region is CASRLDGGRETQYF. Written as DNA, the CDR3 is TGTGCCAGTAGGCTGGACGGGGGACGAGAGACCCAGTACTTC.

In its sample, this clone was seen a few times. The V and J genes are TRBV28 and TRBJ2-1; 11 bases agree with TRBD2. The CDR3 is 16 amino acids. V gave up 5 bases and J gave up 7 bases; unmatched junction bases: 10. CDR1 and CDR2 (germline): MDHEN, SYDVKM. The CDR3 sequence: CASSLSGRAGKNEQFF. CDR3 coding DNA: TGTGCCAGCAGTCTTAGCGGGAGGGCCGGAAAAAATGAGCAGTTCTTC.

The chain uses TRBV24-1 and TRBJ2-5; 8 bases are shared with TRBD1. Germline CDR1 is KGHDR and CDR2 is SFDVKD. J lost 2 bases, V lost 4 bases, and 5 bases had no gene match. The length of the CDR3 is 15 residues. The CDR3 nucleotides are TGTGCCACCAGTGAGGCCGGACAGGGACAAGAGACCCAGTACTTC. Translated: CATSEAGQGQETQYF.

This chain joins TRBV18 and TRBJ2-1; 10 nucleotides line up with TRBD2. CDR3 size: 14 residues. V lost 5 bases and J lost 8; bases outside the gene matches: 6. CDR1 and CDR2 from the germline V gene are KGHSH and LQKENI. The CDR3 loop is CASSTTSGIDEQFF. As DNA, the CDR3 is TGTGCCAGCTCAACAACTAGCGGGATAGATGAGCAGTTCTTC. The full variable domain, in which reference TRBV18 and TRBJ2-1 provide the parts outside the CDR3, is NAGVMQNPRHLVRRRGQEARLRCSPMKGHSHVYWYRQLPEEGLKFMVYLQKENIIDESGMPKERFSAEFPKEGPSILRIQQVVRGDSAAYFCASSTTSGIDEQFFGPGTRLTVL.

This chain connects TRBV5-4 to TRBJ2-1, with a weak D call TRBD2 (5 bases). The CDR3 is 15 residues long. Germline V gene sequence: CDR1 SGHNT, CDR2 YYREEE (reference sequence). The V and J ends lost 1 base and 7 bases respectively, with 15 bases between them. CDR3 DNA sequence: TGTGCCAGCAGCTTGCCGGCGGGTTTCAGTAATGAGCAGTTCTTC. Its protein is CASSLPAGFSNEQFF.

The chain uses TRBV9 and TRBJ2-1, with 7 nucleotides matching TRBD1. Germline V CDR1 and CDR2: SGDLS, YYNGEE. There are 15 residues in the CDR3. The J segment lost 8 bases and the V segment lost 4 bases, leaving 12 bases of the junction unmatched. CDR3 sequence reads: CASSPIRGGFDEQFF. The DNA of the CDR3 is TGTGCCAGCAGCCCTATCCGAGGGGGCTTCGATGAGCAGTTCTTC.

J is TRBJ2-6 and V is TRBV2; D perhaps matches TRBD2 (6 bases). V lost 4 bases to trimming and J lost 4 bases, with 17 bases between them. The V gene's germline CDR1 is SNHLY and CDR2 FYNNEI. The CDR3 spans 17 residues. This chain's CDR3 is CASSVLPAGTGANVLTF. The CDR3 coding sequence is TGTGCCAGCAGTGTCCTCCCGGCGGGGACCGGGGCCAACGTCCTGACTTTC.

CDR3: CASSVVAGVKMDTQYF. Written as DNA, the CDR3 is TGTGCCAGCAGCGTAGTAGCGGGAGTGAAAATGGATACGCAGTATTTT. V and J are TRBV9 and TRBJ2-3; 9 bases map to TRBD2. The CDR3 consists of 16 residues. The V gene end was trimmed by 0 bases and the J gene end by 6 bases; junction bases not matched to a gene: 8. Germline CDR1 reads SGDLS; CDR2 reads YYNGEE.

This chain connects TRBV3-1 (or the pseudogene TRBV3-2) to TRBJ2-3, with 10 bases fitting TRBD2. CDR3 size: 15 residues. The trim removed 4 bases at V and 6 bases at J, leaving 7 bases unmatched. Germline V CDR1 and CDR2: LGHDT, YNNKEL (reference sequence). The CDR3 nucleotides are TGTGCCAGCAGCCTATCTAGCGGGAGAGTCGATACGCAGTATTTT. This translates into CASSLSSGRVDTQYF.

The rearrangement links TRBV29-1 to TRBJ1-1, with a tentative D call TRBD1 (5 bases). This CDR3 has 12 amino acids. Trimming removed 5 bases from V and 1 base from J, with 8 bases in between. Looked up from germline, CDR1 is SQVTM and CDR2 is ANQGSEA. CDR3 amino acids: CSVSTGNTEAFF. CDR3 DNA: TGCAGCGTTTCTACAGGGAACACTGAAGCTTTCTTT.

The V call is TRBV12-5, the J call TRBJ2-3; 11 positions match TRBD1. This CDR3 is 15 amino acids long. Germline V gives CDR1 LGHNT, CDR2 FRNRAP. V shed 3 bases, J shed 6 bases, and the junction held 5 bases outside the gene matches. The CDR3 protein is CASGFGQGARDTQYF. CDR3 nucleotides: TGTGCTAGTGGTTTCGGACAGGGGGCTAGGGATACGCAGTATTTT. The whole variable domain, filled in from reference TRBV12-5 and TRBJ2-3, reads DARVTQTPRHKVTEMGQEVTMRCQPILGHNTVFWYRQTMMQGLELLAYFRNRAPLDDSGMPKDRFSAEMPDATLATLKIQPSEPRDSAVYFCASGFGQGARDTQYFGPGTRLTVL.

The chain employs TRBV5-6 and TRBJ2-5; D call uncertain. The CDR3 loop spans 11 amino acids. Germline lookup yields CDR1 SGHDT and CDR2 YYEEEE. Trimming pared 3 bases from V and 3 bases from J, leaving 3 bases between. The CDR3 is CASSSKETQYF. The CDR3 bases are TGTGCCAGCAGCTCTAAAGAGACCCAGTACTTC.

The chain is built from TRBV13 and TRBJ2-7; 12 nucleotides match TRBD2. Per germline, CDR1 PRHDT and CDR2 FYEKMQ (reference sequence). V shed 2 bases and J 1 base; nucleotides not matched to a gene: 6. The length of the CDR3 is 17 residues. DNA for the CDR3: TGTGCCAGCAGCTTAAGCCGACTAGCGGGAGAGTCCTACGAGCAGTACTTC. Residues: CASSLSRLAGESYEQYF.

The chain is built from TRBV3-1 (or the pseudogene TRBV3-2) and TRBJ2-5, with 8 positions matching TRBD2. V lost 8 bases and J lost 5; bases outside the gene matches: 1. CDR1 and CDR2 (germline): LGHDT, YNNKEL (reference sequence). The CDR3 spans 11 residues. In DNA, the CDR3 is TGTGCCAGCGGCGGGAGGGAGACCCAGTACTTC. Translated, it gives CASGGRETQYF.

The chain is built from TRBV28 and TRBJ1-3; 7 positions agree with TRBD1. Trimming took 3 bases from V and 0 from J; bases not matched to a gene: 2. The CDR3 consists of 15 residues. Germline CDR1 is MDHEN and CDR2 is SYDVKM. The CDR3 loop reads CASSLQGVSGNTIYF. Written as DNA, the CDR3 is TGTGCCAGCAGTTTGCAGGGGGTCTCTGGAAACACCATATATTTT.

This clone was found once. The CDR3 reads CASSPSITLWNSPLHF. CDR3 sequence (DNA): TGTGCCAGCAGCCCGAGTATTACACTATGGAATTCACCCCTCCACTTT. The chain combines TRBV3-1 (or the pseudogene TRBV3-2) with TRBJ1-6; D is unclear. The CDR3 length is 16 residues. Trimming removed 4 bases from V and 7 bases from J, with 17 bases in between. CDR1 and CDR2 from the germline V gene are LGHDT and YNNKEL (reference sequence).

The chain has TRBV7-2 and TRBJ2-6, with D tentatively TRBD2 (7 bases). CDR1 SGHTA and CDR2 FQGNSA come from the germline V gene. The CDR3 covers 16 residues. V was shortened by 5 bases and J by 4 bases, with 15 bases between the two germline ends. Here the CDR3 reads CASSQYGGQGANVLTF. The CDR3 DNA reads TGTGCCAGCAGCCAGTACGGGGGGCAGGGGGCCAACGTCCTGACTTTC.